This entry is about one T cell receptor beta chain. The antigen remains undetermined. Using immunoSEQ multiplex PCR, the repertoire was profiled, and TCRdb retains in-frame clones only, with some absent. The table shows 15,000 or so clones, with 85% to 90% occurring only once. The data derive from a study of T cell clonotyping in hematopoietic cell transplantation. Broader study findings: Cells were unsorted, so CD4 and CD8 contributions were not separated.

V was trimmed by 6 bases and J by 3 bases, leaving 17 bases between them. Germline CDR1 is GTSNPN and CDR2 is SVGIG (reference sequence). The CDR3 is made up of 14 amino acids. This chain uses TRBV30 with TRBJ1-1; D is unresolved. This TCR came from a man aged 45-60 years in good health. Some clones in this sample may be carry-over from other donors' samples. What was sequenced was peripheral blood mononuclear cells. The CDR3 coding sequence is TGTGCCTGCATCCCTCAGTGGGGTGACACTGAAGCTTTCTTT. Protein product: CACIPQWGDTEAFF.